This note documents a single T cell receptor (beta chain) sequence. Its antigen is not identified. The sample originates from a study of cytotoxic CD8 clonotypes in ibrutinib-treated CLL. General study points: There were differences in sampling times between sustained-remission and progressing patients.

The authors obtained about 1.9 micrograms of genomic DNA from cryopreserved PBMCs for TCR beta libraries. TCRdb's copy holds only in-frame clones and misses some; the assay was immunoSEQ multiplex PCR. The sample carries about 130,000 clones, 75% to 85% recorded once. Deletions cut 5 bases from V and 1 base from J, with 19 bases between. The CDR3 loop spans 17 amino acids. Germline loops: CDR1 LNHDA, CDR2 SQIVND (reference sequence). Sequencing was performed on PBMCs, taken after 12 months of ibrutinib treatment. The receptor was derived from a human donor with chronic lymphocytic leukemia. J is TRBJ2-3 and V is TRBV19; the D gene is possibly TRBD2 (6 bases). In nucleotides, the CDR3 is TGTGCCAGTAGTTCCATCGGGGGAGGCGGCGGCACAGATACGCAGTATTTT. This sequence encodes CASSSIGGGGGTDTQYF.